The 8 T cell receptor beta chains in this list originate from one sample, sequenced in a study of T cell responses to AZD1222 COVID-19 vaccine. The protocol was immunoSEQ multiplex PCR, while the TCRdb copy is restricted to in-frame clones and leaves out a portion. The profile shows approximately 120,000 clones, about 90% of them singletons. Sequences were derived from peripheral blood, sampled on day 0 of AZD1222 vaccination. The receptors were sampled from an adult in good health.

This clone appeared many times. The chain joins TRBV6-5 to TRBJ1-2; 10 bases are shared with TRBD1. CDR3 length equals 14 residues. After removal of 4 bases from V and 7 bases from J, the junction contained 6 bases not matched to a gene. Germline V gene data show CDR1 as MNHEY and CDR2 as SVGAGI. CDR3 region: CASSLLGQGGGYTF. CDR3 coding DNA: TGTGCCAGCAGTTTGTTAGGACAGGGGGGTGGCTACACCTTC.

The chain carries TRBV5-6 and TRBJ2-7, with 7 positions matching TRBD1. CDR3 length: 17 residues. Trimming at V came to 0 bases and at J to 0 bases, leaving 9 bases not matched to a gene. From germline, CDR1 is SGHDT and CDR2 YYEEEE. The CDR3 reads CASSLEGAGGVSYEQYF. The CDR3 nucleotides read TGTGCCAGCAGCTTGGAAGGGGCAGGGGGTGTCTCCTACGAGCAGTACTTC. The full variable domain, rest sourced from reference TRBV5-6 and TRBJ2-7, is DAGVTQSPTHLIKTRGQQVTLRCSPKSGHDTVSWYQQALGQGPQFIFQYYEEEERQRGNFPDRFSGHQFPNYSSELNVNALLLGDSALYLCASSLEGAGGVSYEQYFGPGTRLTVT.

This rearrangement joins TRBV5-1 to TRBJ2-2; 11 nucleotides agree with TRBD2. The trim removed 3 bases at V and 7 bases at J, leaving 8 bases unmatched. This CDR3 comprises 16 residues. Germline V gene data show CDR1 as SGHRS and CDR2 as YFSETQ. The CDR3, as DNA: TGCGCCAGCAGCTGGGGACTAGCGGCCGCGAGCGGGGAGCTGTTTTTT. Translating it yields CASSWGLAAASGELFF.

V gene TRBV12-3 or TRBV12-4 combines with J gene TRBJ2-3; no definite D call. Trimming pared 2 bases from V and 6 bases from J, leaving 6 bases between. CDR3 length equals 12 residues. CDR3 coding DNA: TGTGCCAGCAGTTTAAACCCCGATACGCAGTATTTT. Its translation is CASSLNPDTQYF.

The J gene is TRBJ2-1, the V gene TRBV5-1; 9 bases are a match to TRBD1. CDR1 and CDR2 (germline): SGHRS, YFSETQ. V shed 4 bases and J 4 bases; nucleotides not matched to a gene: 0. The CDR3 runs to 13 residues. CDR3 loop: CASSGQGYNEQFF. The DNA for the CDR3 is TGCGCCAGCAGCGGACAGGGGTACAATGAGCAGTTCTTC.

The chain employs TRBV6-5 and TRBJ2-7; D gene unclear. This CDR3 comprises 11 residues. In germline, CDR1 is MNHEY, CDR2 SVGAGI. Trimming shortened V by 5 bases and J by 11 bases, and 13 bases separated the two germline ends. The CDR3 DNA follows: TGTGCCAGCAGTATCACCCGGACGGAGTACTTC. It yields the protein CASSITRTEYF.

V gene TRBV12-3 or TRBV12-4 combines with J gene TRBJ1-2; D may be TRBD1 (6 bases). Trimming pared 6 bases from V and 8 bases from J, leaving 13 bases between. This CDR3 spans 12 amino acids. In nucleotides, the CDR3 is TGTGCCAGCAGCCTTGTTGGGGGCGGCTACACCTTC. Residues: CASSLVGGGYTF.

The chain carries TRBV2 and TRBJ1-2; TRBD1 aligns across 12 bases. V trimming: 6 bases; J trimming: 4 bases; junction bases outside the gene matches: 6. Germline values: CDR1 SNHLY, CDR2 FYNNEI. The CDR3 loop spans 15 amino acids. CDR3 in DNA: TGTGCCAGCAGCTTTCCGGGACAGGGGGCCTATGGCTACACCTTC. Translating gives CASSFPGQGAYGYTF.